The TCR beta chain under discussion was sequenced for a study of T cell therapy after organ transplantation. Overall study: T cells were expanded 2 to 3 weeks with 30 CMV class I/II epitopes. Responders numbered eight and nonresponders two among ten patients. Study-wide points: Lower pretherapy CD8 clonality went with larger post-therapy fold change. In nonresponders, large pretherapy expansions changed minimally after therapy.

This clone was seen more than once but under ten times. Its target is not known. Time point here: 20-29 weeks after completion of therapy. Profiled with immunoSEQ multiplex PCR; TCRdb holds only in-frame clones, not every one. The table includes about 20,000 clones, roughly 84% detected once. CDR3 length equals 15 residues. CDR1 SGHDT and CDR2 YYEEEE come from the germline V gene. Trimming took 4 bases from V and 0 from J, leaving 14 bases between them. The V gene is TRBV5-6, the J gene TRBJ2-7; D might be TRBD2 (5 bases). The source of this sequence is a human patient who had received a solid organ transplant and had CMV disease. Some T cells may have originated in the graft donor. The sample consisted of CD8+ T cells from blood, taken after autologous CMV-specific T cell therapy. The CDR3 DNA reads TGTGCCAGCAGCGACGTGGAGGACGGCTCCTACGAGCAGTACTTC. Its protein product is CASSDVEDGSYEQYF.